This TCR beta chain came from a study of lymphopenia after photon versus proton radiotherapy. This clone was detected only a few times. Antigen specificity is unknown. TCRdb's copy holds only in-frame clones and misses some; the assay was immunoSEQ multiplex PCR. The sample has around 30,000 clones, more than 75% seen once. The CDR3 runs 11 residues. Germline V lookup: CDR1 SGDLS, CDR2 YYNGEE. Findings of the study overall: In patients who died, overall survival fell as post-nadir TCR diversity dropped more.

The origin of this receptor is a woman in her fifties or sixties with cholangiocarcinoma. Some clones in this sample may be carry-over from other donors' samples. The V and J genes are TRBV9 and TRBJ1-5; D not resolved. Sequencing used peripheral blood, obtained from a patient treated with proton-based radiotherapy. For the CDR3, the DNA is TGTGTGGGTCAAGGCAATCAGCCCCAGCATTTT. Translation gives CVGQGNQPQHF.